This section outlines one T cell receptor (beta chain) sequence together with its context. Antigen: not known. The record originates from a study of regulatory T cells in long-lasting Graves disease. Germline V gene lookup returns CDR1 MDHEN and CDR2 SYDVKM. The junction had 9 bases not matched to a gene; V was cut back by 5 bases and J by 6 bases. The CDR3 runs 15 residues. Time point given: newly diagnosed GD, antithyroid drugs for less than 3 months. Preparation of the TCR library used RNA extracted from PBMCs. The collection involved drawing about 8.2 milliliters of peripheral blood into EDTA tubes. In building TCR beta libraries, iRepertoire HTBI primers were used together with Arm-PCR of CDR3 regions. TCRdb analysed the multiplex PCR reads with MiXCR anew, one entry per CDR3 protein. The repertoire holds some 500,000 distinct CDR3 sequences, with approximately 13% as singletons. Study-wide findings and caveats: Blood alone, not thyroid tissue, was studied.

This sample was shared with a second study, whose subject was T cells in Graves' hyperthyroidism and ophthalmopathy.

Sequencing used peripheral blood mononuclear cells (PBMCs), obtained at new diagnosis, from a patient treated with antithyroid drugs. The chain has TRBV28 and TRBJ2-5, with 10 bases aligning to TRBD1. This receptor was obtained from a man aged 25-40 years with Graves disease. Here the CDR3 DNA reads TGTGCCAGCAGTGGGACAGGGGATACAAAGAAGACCCAGTACTTC. The encoded protein is CASSGTGDTKKTQYF.